The clone carrying this T cell receptor (beta chain) has more than one count but fewer than ten. These data come from a study of blood T cells in healthy people across ages. Per germline, CDR1 SGHTA and CDR2 FQGNSA. This CDR3 contains 15 residues. Primed by a sample-barcoded 5' primer and a J-beta primer mix, a second PCR proceeded for about 7 to 11 cycles. Via MiXCR, TCRdb re-called the 5' RACE reads, giving one row per CDR3 protein. Of around 990,000 distinct CDR3 sequences in the sample, almost 25% are singletons; the top ten hold approximately 0.71%. The same data also contributed to another study, on T cells of mothers and their children. Per that study: Normalized overlap was always slightly, never significantly, higher in related than unrelated mother-child pairs.

The clonotype originates from a girl aged 2 to 9 in good health. V is TRBV7-2 and J is TRBJ2-5, with D uncertain. The DNA end is a closer match to TRBJ2-1, so the J assignment may be wrong. Material: blood. The chain's CDR3 is CASSLRLRPSGEQFF. The CDR3 DNA reads TGTGCCAGCAGCTTAAGGTTACGGCCCTCAGGTGAGCAGTTCTTC.